This T cell receptor (beta chain) was observed in a study of blood T cell repertoires in COVID-19. TCRdb's copy holds only in-frame clones and misses some; the assay was immunoSEQ multiplex PCR. The sample consists of hundreds of thousands of clones, around nine tenths of them appearing once. The specimen was PBMCs or T cells enriched from blood (not recorded which). This clonotype originated in a woman aged 45-59 years who had recovered from COVID-19.

The CDR3 sequence: CASVDSPAFAEAFF. CDR3 in DNA: TGTGCCTCCGTAGACAGTCCGGCTTTTGCTGAAGCTTTCTTT. J is TRBJ1-1 and V is TRBV10-3; D perhaps matches TRBD1 (5 bases). This CDR3 region has 14 residues. The germline V gene has CDR1 ENHRY and CDR2 SYGVKD. V was cut by 11 bases and J by 6 bases, with 22 bases left in between.